This TCR beta chain is from a study of blood T cell repertoires in COVID-19. Study information: T cells, B-cell-depleted T cells, or PBMCs provided the cDNA or gDNA that served as material.

Authors' processing steps: Amplification from reference gene primers served as the basis for estimated nucleated cell counts. Sequenced by immunoSEQ multiplex PCR; TCRdb stores in-frame clones only, minus some. Clone size and V and J calls were adopted from that table, with D and trimming inferred from the DNA. The table includes tens of thousands of clones, 89% detected once. Germline lookup yields CDR1 PRHDT and CDR2 FYEKMQ (reference sequence). J gave up 3 bases and V 3 bases, and 4 bases lay outside the gene matches. CDR3 length: 15 residues. This clone was detected once. The V and J genes are TRBV13 and TRBJ2-3, with 9 bases aligning to TRBD1. The TCR was taken from a woman aged 55-69 years with COVID-19, enrolled during active disease. The material sequenced was peripheral blood. The CDR3 DNA follows: TGTGCCAGCAGCTTTGACAGGGGGGCAACAGATACGCAGTATTTT. Residues: CASSFDRGATDTQYF.